The clone carrying this T cell receptor beta chain was recorded a few times. What it binds is not known. TCRdb analysed the RT-PCR reads with MiXCR anew, one entry per CDR3 protein. The data show 400,000 to 650,000 distinct CDR3 sequences, with 6.5% to 8% seen just once and under 15% held by the top ten. Trimming left V 2 bases short and J 5 bases short, with 16 bases between. This CDR3 has 15 amino acids. CDR1 is LGHNA and CDR2 is YSLEER in the germline V gene. This sample stems from a study of response to subunit inactivated influenza vaccine. General study results and limits: The authors suggested that few new T cells are recruited per seasonal influenza vaccination.

The rearrangement links TRBV4-3 to TRBJ2-7; D is possibly TRBD2 (6 bases). Material: PBMCs from blood, obtained around 25 months after vaccination. This clonotype originated in a man in his fifties or sixties who received an inactivated influenza vaccine. CDR3 protein: CASSQMGGAYHEQYF. The CDR3 DNA reads TGCGCCAGCAGCCAAATGGGAGGAGCCTACCACGAGCAGTACTTC.